Listed below are T cell receptor beta chains from one sample, sequenced in a study of cytomegalovirus exposure and HLA in healthy donors. TCRdb's copy holds only in-frame clones and misses some; the assay was immunoSEQ multiplex PCR. Of around 99,000 clones in the sample, around four fifths were seen once. The material sequenced was PBMCs. Receptor source: a man aged 30 to 39 in good health and CMV-seronegative. The CDR3 runs from the conserved cysteine through the conserved F or W. The D gene is left open where the match is weak. Part of the rows lack a size; the others show once, few, many or a class for expanded clones.

>.|TRBJ1-2|TRBV5-4|.
TGTGCCAGCAGCCCAGACTCTAACTATGGCTACACCTTC
CASSPDSNYGYTF
>.|TRBJ2-3|TRBV28|TRBD2
TGTGCCAGCAGCCCCCGCGGGAGCTCAGATACGCAGTATTTT
CASSPRGSSDTQYF
>.|TRBJ1-2|TRBV5-1|.
TGCGCCAGCAGTCGAGTAGGGGGACAATCTAACTATGGCTACACCTTC
CASSRVGGQSNYGYTF
>.|TRBJ2-1|TRBV6-5|.
TGTGCCAGCAAACCCAGCGGAAGCTCCTACAATGAGCAGTTCTTC
CASKPSGSSYNEQFF
>.|TRBJ1-1|TRBV28|.
TGTGCCAGCAGTTTGGGAACAGGGAGGGAGGCTTTCTTT
CASSLGTGREAFF
>.|TRBJ2-1|TRBV28|TRBD1
TGTGCCAGCACGTCGGGGCAGGGGGTAACCTACAATGAGCAGTTCTTC
CASTSGQGVTYNEQFF
>.|TRBJ1-1|TRBV6-5|TRBD1
TGTGCCAGCAGCCCGGACAGGGATTATACTGAAGCTTTCTTT
CASSPDRDYTEAFF
>.|TRBJ1-4|TRBV5-4|TRBD1
TGTGCCAGCAGCTCGGACAGGGGGGATGAAAAACTGTTTTTT
CASSSDRGDEKLFF
>.|TRBJ2-2|TRBV10-1|.
TGCGCCAGCAGTGAGTTGGGCAGACCAAACACCGGGGAGCTGTTTTTT
CASSELGRPNTGELFF
>.|TRBJ1-1|TRBV28|.
TGTGCCAGCAGCAGAACGACAGTGAACACTGAAGCTTTCTTT
CASSRTTVNTEAFF
>.|TRBJ2-4|TRBV19|.
TGTGCCAGTAGTATAGATCTTTGGGACACAGCCAAAAACATTCAGTACTTC
CASSIDLWDTAKNIQYF
>.|TRBJ2-7|TRBV5-6|TRBD1
TGTGCCAGCAGCTTGGTGAGACAGGGGGGCTACGAGCAGTACTTC
CASSLVRQGGYEQYF
>.|TRBJ1-5|TRBV4-2|.
TGTGCCAGCAGCCAACACAGGGCAGAGCAGCCCCAGCATTTT
CASSQHRAEQPQHF
>once|TRBJ2-5|TRBV7-7|.
TGTGCCAGCAGCTTATCAGCGGGTGGGGAGACCCAGTACTTC
CASSLSAGGETQYF
>.|TRBJ1-4|TRBV7-9|TRBD1
TGTGCCAGCAGCCGACAGGGGGCGCGAACAACTAATGAAAAACTGTTTTTT
CASSRQGARTTNEKLFF
>.|TRBJ2-1|TRBV6-1|TRBD1
TGTGCCAGCAGTGAATTTGTCGAACAGGGGGAAGGGCAGTTCTTC
CASSEFVEQGEGQFF
>few|TRBJ2-3|TRBV6-1|.
TGTGCCTCTACATTGGCGGAATACACAGATACGCAGTATTTT
CASTLAEYTDTQYF
>few|TRBJ2-3|TRBV2|TRBD2
TGTGCCAGCAGTCCTTCTAGCGGAGCCCCTAGCACAGATACGCAGTATTTT
CASSPSSGAPSTDTQYF
>few|TRBJ1-1|TRBV28|.
TGTGCCAGCAGTTTTGCGTCAGGGGATAACACTGAAGCTTTCTTT
CASSFASGDNTEAFF
>.|TRBJ2-1|TRBV6-6|.
TGTGCCAGCAGTTACGGGACTTCGGCCTACAATGAGCAGTTCTTC
CASSYGTSAYNEQFF
>.|TRBJ2-7|TRBV19|.
TGTGCCAGTAGTACAGGGTTGAGCTCCTACGAGCAGTACTTC
CASSTGLSSYEQYF
>few|TRBJ2-7|TRBV28|TRBD2
TGTGCCTCCCTCGGGGGGGATCTTATCTCCTACGAGCAGTACTTC
CASLGGDLISYEQYF
>few|TRBJ2-7|TRBV27|.
TGTGCCAGCAGTTGGGGGGTTGCTTCCGTCGCCTACGAGCAGTACTTC
CASSWGVASVAYEQYF
>.|TRBJ2-7|TRBV21-1|.
TGTGCCAGCAGCAAAGCAGCTTGGGGGGAACAACAGGGGGGAGGTGAGCAGTACTTC
CASSKAAWGEQQGGGEQYF
>.|TRBJ1-2|TRBV6-5|.
TGTGCCAGCATGGGTATTGGAAGGGGGTTCTATGGCTACACCTTC
CASMGIGRGFYGYTF
>.|TRBJ2-5|TRBV5-5|.
TGTGCCAGCAGCTTGCCGGGAGAAGAGACCCAGTACTTC
CASSLPGEETQYF
>few|TRBJ2-2|TRBV2|TRBD2
TGTGCCAGCAGAGCTAGCGGGGTATTCACCGGGGAGCTGTTTTTT
CASRASGVFTGELFF
>.|TRBJ1-2|TRBV6-5|TRBD1
TGTGCCAGCAGTTACTCGGGACAGGGAAGGGACTACACCTTC
CASSYSGQGRDYTF
>.|TRBJ1-1|TRBV10-3|.
TGTGCCATTACTTACAGGGAGAACACTGAAGCTTTCTTT
CAITYRENTEAFF
>.|TRBJ2-1|TRBV9|.
TGTGCCAGCAGCGTAGGGCTAGCGATCTATGAGCAGTTCTTC
CASSVGLAIYEQFF
>.|TRBJ1-1|TRBV14|TRBD1
TGTGCCAGCAGCCAACTGGGACAGGGCGCTGAAGCTTTCTTT
CASSQLGQGAEAFF
>.|TRBJ2-1|TRBV5-5|.
TGTGCCAGCAGCTTAGGAGGGCATCCCTACAATGAGCAGTTCTTC
CASSLGGHPYNEQFF
>.|TRBJ2-2|TRBV7-8|TRBD1
TGTGCCAGCAGCTCTTACAGGGTGGCAGGGGGCACCGGGGAGCTGTTTTTT
CASSSYRVAGGTGELFF
>.|TRBJ2-1|TRBV6-5|TRBD1
TGTGCCAGCAAACGGGGACAGGGGTTATTCGGTGAGCAGTTCTTC
CASKRGQGLFGEQFF
>.|TRBJ2-1|TRBV5-4|.
TGTGCCAGCAGCTTGGGCGGTCCTAGCTCCTACAATGAGCAGTTCTTC
CASSLGGPSSYNEQFF
>once|TRBJ1-1|TRBV18|TRBD1
TGTGCCAGCTCACCCCGGGACAGGGAGGGCACTGAAGCTTTCTTT
CASSPRDREGTEAFF
>once|TRBJ1-4|TRBV15|TRBD1
TGTGCCACCAGTCGCCGGGACAGGGGGCTGGCTAATGAAAAACTGTTTTTT
CATSRRDRGLANEKLFF
>.|TRBJ2-7|TRBV19|.
TGTGCCAGTAGTATGGTGCTAGCCTACGAGCAGTACTTC
CASSMVLAYEQYF
>.|TRBJ1-3|TRBV6-5|TRBD1
TGTGCCAGCAGTCCCCGGGGACAGGGGAACACCATATATTTT
CASSPRGQGNTIYF
>.|TRBJ2-1|TRBV5-1|TRBD2
TGCGCCAGCAGCGAGGATAGCGGGGCTTACTACAATGAGCAGTTCTTC
CASSEDSGAYYNEQFF
>.|TRBJ2-3|TRBV7-7|TRBD1
TGTGCCAGCAGCTTTGGACAGGGAGCAGATACGCAGTATTTT
CASSFGQGADTQYF
>.|TRBJ2-5|TRBV6-1|TRBD2
TGTGCCAGCAGTGAACTAACGGGGGGGTACGAGACCCAGTACTTC
CASSELTGGYETQYF
>.|TRBJ2-7|TRBV6-1|.
TGTGCCAGCTTCGGGCGTCGGGGGGCGGGGGAGCAGTACTTC
CASFGRRGAGEQYF
>.|TRBJ2-2|TRBV11-2|TRBD2
TGTGCCAGCAGCTCACCGGGACTAGGGACGAACACCGGGGAGCTGTTTTTT
CASSSPGLGTNTGELFF
>few|TRBJ2-7|TRBV19|TRBD1
TGTGCCAGTGGACCCGGACAGGGGATGTGGCAGTACTTC
CASGPGQGMWQYF
>.|TRBJ1-2|TRBV5-1|.
TGCGCCAGCAGCTTGGTTGTAGGAGGGTATGGCTACACCTTC
CASSLVVGGYGYTF
>few|TRBJ2-7|TRBV30|TRBD1
TGTGCCCGTACAGGGGAATTTTCCTACGAGCAGTACTTC
CARTGEFSYEQYF
>.|TRBJ1-2|TRBV6-5|TRBD1
TGTGCCAGCAGGCTCGACAGGGCTAGCTATGGCTACACCTTC
CASRLDRASYGYTF
>.|TRBJ2-7|TRBV28|TRBD2
TGTGCCAGCAGTTTCCTAGCGGGAGGGTTGTCCTACGAGCAGTACTTC
CASSFLAGGLSYEQYF
>.|TRBJ2-7|TRBV28|TRBD1
TGTGCCAGCAGTCCTGGGACAGGGTCCTACGAGCAGTACTTC
CASSPGTGSYEQYF
>.|TRBJ2-7|TRBV2|TRBD1
TGTGCCAGCAGTCTGGGACAGGGATACGAGCAGTACTTC
CASSLGQGYEQYF
>.|TRBJ1-1|TRBV6-5|TRBD1
TGTGCCAGCAGTTACTCGAGACAGGGGGGGAACACTGAAGCTTTCTTT
CASSYSRQGGNTEAFF
>.|TRBJ1-3|TRBV6-5|.
TGTGCCAGCAGTTGGTTAGAAGGAAACACCATATATTTT
CASSWLEGNTIYF